The clone carrying this T cell receptor beta chain was recorded many times. Antigen: not known. Between roughly 19,000 and 1,100,000 sorted cells, with 10%, 30% or 50% RNA, yielded naive CD8 libraries. The ends were cut back, 3 bases at V and 0 bases at J, with 11 bases in the middle. CDR3 size: 15 residues. In germline, CDR1 is SGHNT, CDR2 YYREEE (reference sequence). This sample was included in a study of molecular identifiers for immune sequencing clone quantification. A single record per CDR3 protein comes from TCRdb applying MiXCR to the PCR reads. The repertoire holds more than 450,000 distinct CDR3 sequences, with approximately 25% as singletons. Study findings and constraints: Over 99% of effector molecules, but under 1% in naive cells, were held by clones with more than 20 RNA copies.

The TCR originated in a human donor in good health. Some libraries in this study had Jurkat cell RNA spiked in. The rearrangement links TRBV5-4 to TRBJ2-3, with D perhaps TRBD1 (6 bases). Source material: naive CD8+ T cells from blood, with Jurkat cell RNA spiked in. The subset was: FACS-sorted CD8+CD4-CCR7+CD45RA+ naive T cells. The DNA of the CDR3 is TGTGCCAGCAGCTGGGGACACGACAGCACAGATACGCAGTATTTT. This encodes CASSWGHDSTDTQYF.